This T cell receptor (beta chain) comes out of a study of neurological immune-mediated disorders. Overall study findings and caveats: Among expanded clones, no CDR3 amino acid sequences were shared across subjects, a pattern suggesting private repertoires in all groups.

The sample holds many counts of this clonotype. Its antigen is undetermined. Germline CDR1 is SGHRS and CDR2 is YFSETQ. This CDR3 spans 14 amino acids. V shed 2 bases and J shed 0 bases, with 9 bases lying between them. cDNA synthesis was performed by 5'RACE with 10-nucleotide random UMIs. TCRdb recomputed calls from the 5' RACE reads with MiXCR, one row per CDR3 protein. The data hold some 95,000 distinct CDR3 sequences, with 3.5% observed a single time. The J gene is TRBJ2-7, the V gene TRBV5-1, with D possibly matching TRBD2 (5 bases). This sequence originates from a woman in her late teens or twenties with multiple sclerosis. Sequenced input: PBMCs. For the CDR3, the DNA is TGCGCCAGCAGCTTCCACGGGGACTCCTACGAGCAGTACTTC. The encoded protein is CASSFHGDSYEQYF.